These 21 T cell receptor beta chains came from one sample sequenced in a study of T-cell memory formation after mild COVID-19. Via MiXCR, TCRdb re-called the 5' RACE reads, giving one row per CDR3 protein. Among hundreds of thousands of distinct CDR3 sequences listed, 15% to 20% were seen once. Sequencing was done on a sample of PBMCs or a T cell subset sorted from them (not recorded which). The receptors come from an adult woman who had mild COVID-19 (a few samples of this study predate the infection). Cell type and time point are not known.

The CDR3 DNA is TGTGCCAGCAACAAACAGGGGTTATACGAGCAGTACTTC. Translating it yields CASNKQGLYEQYF. The chain uses TRBV6-2 or TRBV6-3 and TRBJ2-7, with 7 bases lining up with TRBD1. In germline, CDR1 is MNHEY, CDR2 SVGEGT. This CDR3 has 13 residues. Trimming removed 7 bases from V and 4 bases from J; junction bases left unmatched: 7.

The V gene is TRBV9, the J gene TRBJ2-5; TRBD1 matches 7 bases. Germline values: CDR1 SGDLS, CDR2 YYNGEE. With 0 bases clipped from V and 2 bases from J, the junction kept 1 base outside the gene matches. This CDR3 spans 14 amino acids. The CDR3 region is CASSVEGQQETQYF. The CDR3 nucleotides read TGTGCCAGCAGCGTAGAGGGACAGCAAGAGACCCAGTACTTC.

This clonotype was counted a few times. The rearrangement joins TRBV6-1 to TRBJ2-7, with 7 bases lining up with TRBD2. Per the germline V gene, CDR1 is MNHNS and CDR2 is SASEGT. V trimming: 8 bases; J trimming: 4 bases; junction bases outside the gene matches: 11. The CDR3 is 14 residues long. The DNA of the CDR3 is TGTGCCAGCCGAGAGGCGGGAGTTCGGTACGAGCAGTACTTC. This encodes CASREAGVRYEQYF.

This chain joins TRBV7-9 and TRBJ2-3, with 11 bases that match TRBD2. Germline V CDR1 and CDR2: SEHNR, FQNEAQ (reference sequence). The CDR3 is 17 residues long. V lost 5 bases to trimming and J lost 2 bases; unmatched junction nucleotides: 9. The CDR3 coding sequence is TGTGCCAGCAGCGACGCTGGACTAGCGGGCTTCACAGATACGCAGTATTTT. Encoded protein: CASSDAGLAGFTDTQYF.

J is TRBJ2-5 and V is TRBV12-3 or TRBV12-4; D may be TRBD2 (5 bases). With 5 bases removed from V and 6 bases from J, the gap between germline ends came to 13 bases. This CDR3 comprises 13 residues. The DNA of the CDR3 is TGTGCCAGCAGTCCACTAGTTGACAAGACCCAGTACTTC. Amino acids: CASSPLVDKTQYF.

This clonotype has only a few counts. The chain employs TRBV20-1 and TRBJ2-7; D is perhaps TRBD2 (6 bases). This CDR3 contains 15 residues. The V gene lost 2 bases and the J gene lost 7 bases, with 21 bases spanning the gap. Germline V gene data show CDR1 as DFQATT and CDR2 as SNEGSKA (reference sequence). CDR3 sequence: CSARLGTAPGVEQYF. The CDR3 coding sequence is TGCAGTGCTAGACTCGGTACGGCTCCGGGGGTTGAGCAGTACTTC.

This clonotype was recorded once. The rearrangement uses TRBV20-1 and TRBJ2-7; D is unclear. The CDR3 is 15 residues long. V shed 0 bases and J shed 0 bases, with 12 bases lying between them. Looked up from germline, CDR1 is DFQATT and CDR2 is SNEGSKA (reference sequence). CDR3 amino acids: CSARDYDRSSYEQYF. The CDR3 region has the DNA TGCAGTGCTAGAGACTACGACCGGAGCTCCTACGAGCAGTACTTC.

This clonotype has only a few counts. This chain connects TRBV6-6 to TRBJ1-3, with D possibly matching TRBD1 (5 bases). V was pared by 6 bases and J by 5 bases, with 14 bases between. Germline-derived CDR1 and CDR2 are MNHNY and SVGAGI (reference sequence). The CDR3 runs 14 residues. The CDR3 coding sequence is TGTGCCAGCAGCGGGACCCGGGGGAGAAACACCATATATTTT. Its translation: CASSGTRGRNTIYF.

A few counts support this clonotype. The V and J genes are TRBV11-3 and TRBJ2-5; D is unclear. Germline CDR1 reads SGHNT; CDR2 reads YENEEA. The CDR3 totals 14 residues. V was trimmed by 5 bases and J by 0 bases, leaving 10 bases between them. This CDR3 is CASSRYTYQETQYF. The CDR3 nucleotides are TGTGCCAGCAGCCGTTACACGTACCAAGAGACCCAGTACTTC.

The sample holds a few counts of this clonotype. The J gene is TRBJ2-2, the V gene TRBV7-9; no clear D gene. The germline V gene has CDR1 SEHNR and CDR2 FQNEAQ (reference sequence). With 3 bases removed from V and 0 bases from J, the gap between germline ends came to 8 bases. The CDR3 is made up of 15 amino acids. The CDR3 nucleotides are TGTGCCAGCAGCTTCTGGCAGTCGAACACCGGGGAGCTGTTTTTT. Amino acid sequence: CASSFWQSNTGELFF.

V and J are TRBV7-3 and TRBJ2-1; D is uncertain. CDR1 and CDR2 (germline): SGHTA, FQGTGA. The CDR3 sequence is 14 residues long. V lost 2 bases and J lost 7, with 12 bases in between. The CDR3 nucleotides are TGTGCCAGCAGCTTAGGCTGGCCTGGGAATGAGCAGTTCTTC. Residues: CASSLGWPGNEQFF.

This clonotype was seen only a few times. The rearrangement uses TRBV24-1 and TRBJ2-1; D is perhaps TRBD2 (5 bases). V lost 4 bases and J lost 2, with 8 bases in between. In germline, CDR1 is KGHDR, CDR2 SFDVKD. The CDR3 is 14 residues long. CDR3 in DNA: TGTGCCACCAGTGACGACGGGGCCTACAATGAGCAGTTCTTC. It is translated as CATSDDGAYNEQFF.

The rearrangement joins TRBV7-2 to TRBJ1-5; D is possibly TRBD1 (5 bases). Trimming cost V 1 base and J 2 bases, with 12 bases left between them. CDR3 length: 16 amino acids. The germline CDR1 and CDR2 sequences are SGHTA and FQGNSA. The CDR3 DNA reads TGTGCCAGCAGCTTAGTATTGGGGGGAGGCAATCAGCCCCAGCATTTT. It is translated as CASSLVLGGGNQPQHF.

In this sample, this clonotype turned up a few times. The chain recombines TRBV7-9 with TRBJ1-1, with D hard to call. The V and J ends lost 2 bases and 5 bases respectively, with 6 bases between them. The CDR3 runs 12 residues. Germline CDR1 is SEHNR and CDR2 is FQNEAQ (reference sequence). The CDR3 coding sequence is TGTGCCAGCAGCTTAAGGTGGACTGAAGCTTTCTTT. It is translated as CASSLRWTEAFF.

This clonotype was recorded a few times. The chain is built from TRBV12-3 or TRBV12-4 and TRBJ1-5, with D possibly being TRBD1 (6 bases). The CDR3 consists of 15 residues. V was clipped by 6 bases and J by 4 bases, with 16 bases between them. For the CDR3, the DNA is TGTGCCAGCAGGCAGCGTGGGACACATAATCAGCCCCAGCATTTT. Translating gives CASRQRGTHNQPQHF.

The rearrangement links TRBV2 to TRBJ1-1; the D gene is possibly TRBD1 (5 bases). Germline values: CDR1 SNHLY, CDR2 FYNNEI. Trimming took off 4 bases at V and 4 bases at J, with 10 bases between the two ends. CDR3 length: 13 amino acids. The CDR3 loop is CASSVLGGTEAFF. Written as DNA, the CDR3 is TGTGCCAGCAGTGTTCTGGGGGGCACTGAAGCTTTCTTT.

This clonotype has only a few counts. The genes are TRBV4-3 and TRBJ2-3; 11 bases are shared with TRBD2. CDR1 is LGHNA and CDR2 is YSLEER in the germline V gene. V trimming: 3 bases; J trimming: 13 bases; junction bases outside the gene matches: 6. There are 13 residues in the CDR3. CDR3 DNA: TGCGCCAGCAGCCAGATACTAGCGGGAGTAAAGTATTTT. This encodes CASSQILAGVKYF.

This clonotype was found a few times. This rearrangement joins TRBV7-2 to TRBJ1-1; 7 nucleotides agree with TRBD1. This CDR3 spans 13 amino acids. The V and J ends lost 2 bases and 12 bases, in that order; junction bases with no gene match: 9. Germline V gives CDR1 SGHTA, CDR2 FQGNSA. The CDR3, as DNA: TGTGCCAGCAGCTTAAGGAGGGGACAGAACACTTTCTTT. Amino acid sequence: CASSLRRGQNTFF.

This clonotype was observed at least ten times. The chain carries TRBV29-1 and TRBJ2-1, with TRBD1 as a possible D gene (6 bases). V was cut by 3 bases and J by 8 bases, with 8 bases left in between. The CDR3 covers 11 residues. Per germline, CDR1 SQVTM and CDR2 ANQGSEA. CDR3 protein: CSVEWGHEQFF. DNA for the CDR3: TGCAGCGTTGAGTGGGGGCATGAGCAGTTCTTC.

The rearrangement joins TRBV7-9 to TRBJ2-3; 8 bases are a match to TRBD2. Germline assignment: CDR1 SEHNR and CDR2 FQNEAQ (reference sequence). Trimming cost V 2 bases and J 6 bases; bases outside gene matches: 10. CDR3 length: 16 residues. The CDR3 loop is CASSLYPAGERDTQYF. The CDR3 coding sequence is TGTGCCAGCAGCTTATATCCAGCGGGAGAGCGGGATACGCAGTATTTT.

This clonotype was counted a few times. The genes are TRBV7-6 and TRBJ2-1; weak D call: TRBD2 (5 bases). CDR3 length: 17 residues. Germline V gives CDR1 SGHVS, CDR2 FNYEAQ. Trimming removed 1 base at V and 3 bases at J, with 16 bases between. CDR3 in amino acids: CASSLDVPSSSYNEQFF. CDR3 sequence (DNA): TGTGCCAGCAGCTTAGACGTGCCTAGCAGTAGCTACAATGAGCAGTTCTTC.